Below, 7 T cell receptor beta chains from the same sample are listed, as sequenced in a study of PD-1 blockade in classical Hodgkin lymphoma. TCRdb's table, derived via immunoSEQ multiplex PCR, lists solely in-frame clones and lacks some. The data contain approximately 160,000 clones, around 73% of them singletons. Relapses following autologous stem cell transplantation were seen in all patients, with brentuximab vedotin exposure varying. Sequences were derived from peripheral blood mononuclear cells (PBMCs), sampled before the second cycle of nivolumab. These receptors were obtained from a human donor with classical Hodgkin lymphoma.

The genes are TRBV5-6 and TRBJ2-7; unclear D gene. Germline assignment: CDR1 SGHDT and CDR2 YYEEEE. This CDR3 is built from 15 residues. V was clipped by 1 base and J by 5 bases, with 16 bases between them. The CDR3: CASSLSAIPQDEQYF. CDR3 nucleotide sequence: TGTGCCAGCAGCTTGTCAGCTATCCCCCAAGACGAGCAGTACTTC.

The V gene is TRBV7-9, the J gene TRBJ1-1; the D gene is possibly TRBD1 (5 bases). The germline CDR1 and CDR2 sequences are SEHNR and FQNEAQ (reference sequence). V was clipped by 3 bases and J by 0 bases, with 11 bases between them. The CDR3 totals 15 residues. CDR3 residues: CASSFVQGMNTEAFF. In DNA, the CDR3 is TGTGCCAGCAGCTTCGTTCAGGGCATGAACACTGAAGCTTTCTTT.

The chain carries TRBV28 and TRBJ2-7; TRBD1 might be the D (7 bases). V lost 1 base and J lost 6, with 13 bases in between. Germline V lookup: CDR1 MDHEN, CDR2 SYDVKM. This CDR3 is 14 amino acids long. CDR3 protein: CASSLSAGGSEQYF. CDR3 DNA sequence: TGTGCCAGCAGTTTATCGGCAGGGGGGAGCGAGCAGTACTTC.

The chain carries TRBV6-6 and TRBJ2-7; D call uncertain. Trimming shortened V by 0 bases and J by 4 bases, and 10 bases separated the two germline ends. The V gene's germline CDR1 is MNHNY and CDR2 SVGAGI (reference sequence). The CDR3 totals 14 residues. DNA for the CDR3: TGTGCCAGCAGTTACTCGATGGCGGATTACGAGCAGTACTTC. Protein: CASSYSMADYEQYF.

This chain uses TRBV11-3 with TRBJ2-1; 12 bases map to TRBD2. Germline loops: CDR1 SGHNT, CDR2 YENEEA. The CDR3 extends over 15 amino acids. Trimming removed 1 base from V and 8 bases from J; junction bases left unmatched: 3. The CDR3 loop reads CASSLGLAGVDEQFF. CDR3 nucleotide sequence: TGTGCCAGCAGCTTAGGACTAGCGGGAGTGGATGAGCAGTTCTTC. Together with reference TRBV11-3 and TRBJ2-1, the CDR3 gives the full variable domain: EAGVVQSPRYKIIEKKQPVAFWCNPISGHNTLYWYLQNLGQGPELLIRYENEEAVDDSQLPKDRFSAERLKGVDSTLKIQPAELGDSAVYLCASSLGLAGVDEQFFGPGTRLTVL.

The chain links TRBV7-8 to TRBJ1-1, with TRBD1 matching 7 bases. J was trimmed by 1 base and V by 8 bases; bases with no gene match: 7. Per the germline V gene, CDR1 is SGHVS and CDR2 is FQNEAQ. The CDR3 extends over 14 amino acids. The CDR3 loop is CASLPGQSNTEAFF. DNA of the CDR3: TGTGCCAGCCTTCCGGGACAGTCGAACACTGAAGCTTTCTTT.

This clone was detected once. The chain combines TRBV12-5 with TRBJ2-1; D ambiguous. Trimming shortened V by 2 bases and J by 1 base, and 6 bases separated the two germline ends. CDR1 is LGHNT, CDR2 FRNRAP, per germline. The CDR3 has 14 residues. The CDR3 here is CASGLPGSYNEQFF. The CDR3 DNA reads TGTGCTAGTGGTTTGCCCGGGTCCTACAATGAGCAGTTCTTC.